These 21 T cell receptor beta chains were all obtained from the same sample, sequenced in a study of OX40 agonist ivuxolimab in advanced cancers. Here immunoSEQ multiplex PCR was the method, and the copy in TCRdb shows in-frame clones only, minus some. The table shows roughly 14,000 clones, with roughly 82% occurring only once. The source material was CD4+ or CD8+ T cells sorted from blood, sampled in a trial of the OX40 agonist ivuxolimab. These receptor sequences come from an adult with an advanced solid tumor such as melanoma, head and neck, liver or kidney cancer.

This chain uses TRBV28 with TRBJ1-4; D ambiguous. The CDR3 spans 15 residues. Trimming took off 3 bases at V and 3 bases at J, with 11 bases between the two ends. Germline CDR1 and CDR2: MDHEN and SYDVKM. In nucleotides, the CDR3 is TGTGCCAGCAGTTTTGTGGCCTTACCTAATGAAAAACTGTTTTTT. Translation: CASSFVALPNEKLFF.

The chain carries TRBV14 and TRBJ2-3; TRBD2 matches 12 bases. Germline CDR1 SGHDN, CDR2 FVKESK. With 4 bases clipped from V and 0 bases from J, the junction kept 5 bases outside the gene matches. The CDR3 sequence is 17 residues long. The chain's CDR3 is CASSPTSGGRSTDTQYF. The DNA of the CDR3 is TGTGCCAGCAGCCCAACTAGCGGGGGGCGCAGCACAGATACGCAGTATTTT.

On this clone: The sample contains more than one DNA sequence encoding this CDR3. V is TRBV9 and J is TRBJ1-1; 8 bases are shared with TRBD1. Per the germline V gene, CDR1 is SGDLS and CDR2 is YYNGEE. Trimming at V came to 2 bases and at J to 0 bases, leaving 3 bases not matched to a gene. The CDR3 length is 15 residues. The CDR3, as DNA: TGTGCCAGCAGCGTGGGGACAGGTTTGAACACTGAAGCTTTCTTT. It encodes CASSVGTGLNTEAFF. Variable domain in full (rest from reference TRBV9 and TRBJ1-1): DSGVTQTPKHLITATGQRVTLRCSPRSGDLSVYWYQQSLDQGLQFLIQYYNGEERAKGNILERFSAQQFPDLHSELNLSSLELGDSALYFCASSVGTGLNTEAFFGQGTRLTVV.

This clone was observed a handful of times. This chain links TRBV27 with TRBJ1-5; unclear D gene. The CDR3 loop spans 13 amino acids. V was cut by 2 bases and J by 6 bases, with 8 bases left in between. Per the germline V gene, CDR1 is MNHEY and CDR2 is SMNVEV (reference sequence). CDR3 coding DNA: TGTGCCAGCAGTTTAGACATCGGTCAGCCCCAGCATTTT. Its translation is CASSLDIGQPQHF.

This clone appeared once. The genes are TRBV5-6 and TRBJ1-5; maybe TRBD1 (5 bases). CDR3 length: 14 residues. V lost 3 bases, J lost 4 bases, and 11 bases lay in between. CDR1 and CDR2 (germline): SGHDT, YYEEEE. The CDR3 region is CASSWRDQNQPQHF. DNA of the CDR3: TGTGCCAGCAGCTGGCGGGACCAAAATCAGCCCCAGCATTTT.

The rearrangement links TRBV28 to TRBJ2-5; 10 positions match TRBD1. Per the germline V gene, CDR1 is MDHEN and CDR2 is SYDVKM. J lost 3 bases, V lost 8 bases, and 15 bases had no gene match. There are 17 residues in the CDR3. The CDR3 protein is CASLRDRGIGLEETQYF. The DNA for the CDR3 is TGTGCCAGCCTCCGGGACAGGGGAATTGGATTAGAAGAGACCCAGTACTTC.

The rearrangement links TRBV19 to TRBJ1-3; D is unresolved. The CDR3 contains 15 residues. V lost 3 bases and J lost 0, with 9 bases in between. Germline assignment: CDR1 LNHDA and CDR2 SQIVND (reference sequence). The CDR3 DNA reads TGTGCCAGTAGTATCATGGCTTCCTCTGGAAACACCATATATTTT. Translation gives CASSIMASSGNTIYF.

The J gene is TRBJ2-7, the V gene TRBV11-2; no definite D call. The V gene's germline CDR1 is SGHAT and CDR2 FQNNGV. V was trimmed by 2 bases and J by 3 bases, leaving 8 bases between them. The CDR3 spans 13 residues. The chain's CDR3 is CASSLSDGYEQYF. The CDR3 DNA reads TGTGCCAGCAGCTTATCTGACGGCTACGAGCAGTACTTC.

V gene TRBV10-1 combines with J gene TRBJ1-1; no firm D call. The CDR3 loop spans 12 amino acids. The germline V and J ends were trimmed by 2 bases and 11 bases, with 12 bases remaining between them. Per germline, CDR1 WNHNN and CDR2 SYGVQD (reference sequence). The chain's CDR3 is CASSEGDTVAFF. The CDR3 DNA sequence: TGCGCCAGCAGTGAGGGCGATACGGTCGCTTTCTTT.

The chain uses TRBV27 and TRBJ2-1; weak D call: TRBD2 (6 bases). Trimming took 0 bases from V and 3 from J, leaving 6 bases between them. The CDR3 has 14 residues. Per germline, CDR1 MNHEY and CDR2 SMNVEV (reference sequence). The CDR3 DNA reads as TGTGCCAGCAGTTTATCGGGGGGCTACAATGAGCAGTTCTTC. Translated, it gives CASSLSGGYNEQFF.

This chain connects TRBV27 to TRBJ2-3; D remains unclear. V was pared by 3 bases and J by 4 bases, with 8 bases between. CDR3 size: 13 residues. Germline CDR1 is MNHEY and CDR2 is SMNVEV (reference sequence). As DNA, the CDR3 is TGTGCCAGCAGTTTGTGGATTGCAGATACGCAGTATTTT. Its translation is CASSLWIADTQYF.

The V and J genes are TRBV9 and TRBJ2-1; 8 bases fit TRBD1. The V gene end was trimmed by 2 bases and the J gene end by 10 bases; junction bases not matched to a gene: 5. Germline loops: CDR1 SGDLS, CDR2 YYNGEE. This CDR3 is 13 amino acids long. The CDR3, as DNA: TGTGCCAGCAGCGTGTACAGGGACAGGGAGCAGTTCTTC. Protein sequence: CASSVYRDREQFF.

The CDR3 loop is CASSQAGRFLTDTQYF. The CDR3 bases are TGCGCCAGCAGCCAAGCTGGCAGGTTCCTCACAGATACGCAGTATTTT. The gene calls are TRBV4-3 and TRBJ2-3; no clear D gene. CDR3 length: 16 residues. V lost 1 base to trimming and J lost 2 bases, with 13 bases between them. Germline V gene sequence: CDR1 LGHNA, CDR2 YSLEER.

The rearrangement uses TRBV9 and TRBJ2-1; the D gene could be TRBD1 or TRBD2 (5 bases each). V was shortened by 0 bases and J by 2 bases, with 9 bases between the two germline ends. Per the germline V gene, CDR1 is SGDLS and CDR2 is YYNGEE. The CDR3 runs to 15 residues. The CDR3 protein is CASSVAGGTYNEQFF. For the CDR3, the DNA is TGTGCCAGCAGCGTAGCTGGGGGAACCTACAATGAGCAGTTCTTC.

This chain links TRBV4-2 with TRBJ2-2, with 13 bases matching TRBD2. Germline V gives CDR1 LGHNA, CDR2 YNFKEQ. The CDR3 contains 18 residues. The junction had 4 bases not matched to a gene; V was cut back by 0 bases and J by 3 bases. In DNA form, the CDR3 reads TGTGCCAGCAGCCAAGAGGGACTAGCGGGGATTGACACCGGGGAGCTGTTTTTT. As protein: CASSQEGLAGIDTGELFF.

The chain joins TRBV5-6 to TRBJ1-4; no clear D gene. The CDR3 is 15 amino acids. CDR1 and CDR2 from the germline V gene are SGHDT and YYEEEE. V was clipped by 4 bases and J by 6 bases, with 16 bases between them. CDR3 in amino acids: CASSPRMEGYEKLFF. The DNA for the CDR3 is TGTGCCAGCAGCCCGCGCATGGAGGGTTATGAAAAACTGTTTTTT.

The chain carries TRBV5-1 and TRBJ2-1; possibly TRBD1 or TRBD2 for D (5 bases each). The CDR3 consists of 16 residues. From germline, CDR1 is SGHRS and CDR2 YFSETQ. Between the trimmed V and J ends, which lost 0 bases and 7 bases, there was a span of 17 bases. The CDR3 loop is CASSLAGLGSGNEQFF. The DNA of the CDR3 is TGCGCCAGCAGCTTGGCCGGACTCGGCTCAGGGAATGAGCAGTTCTTC.

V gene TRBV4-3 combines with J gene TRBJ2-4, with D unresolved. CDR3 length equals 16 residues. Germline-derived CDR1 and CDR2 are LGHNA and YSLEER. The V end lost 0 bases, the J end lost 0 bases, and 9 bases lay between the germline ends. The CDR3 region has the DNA TGCGCCAGCAGCCAAGATAGGGCAGGAGCCAAAAACATTCAGTACTTC. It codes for CASSQDRAGAKNIQYF.

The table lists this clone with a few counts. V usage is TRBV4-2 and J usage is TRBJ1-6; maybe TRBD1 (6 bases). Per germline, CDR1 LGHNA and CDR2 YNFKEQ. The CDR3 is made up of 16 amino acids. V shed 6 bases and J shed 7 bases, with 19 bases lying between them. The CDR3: CASRDMGAGSNSPLHF. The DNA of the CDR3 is TGTGCCAGCAGGGATATGGGGGCGGGTTCCAATTCACCCCTCCACTTT.

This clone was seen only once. CDR3 residues: CSARSEGQAFF. The DNA of the CDR3 is TGCAGTGCTAGATCCGAAGGACAAGCTTTCTTT. The chain has TRBV20-1 and TRBJ1-1, with D hard to call. The CDR3 runs 11 residues. Trimming left V 2 bases short and J 9 bases short, with 10 bases between. Germline loops: CDR1 DFQATT, CDR2 SNEGSKA (reference sequence).

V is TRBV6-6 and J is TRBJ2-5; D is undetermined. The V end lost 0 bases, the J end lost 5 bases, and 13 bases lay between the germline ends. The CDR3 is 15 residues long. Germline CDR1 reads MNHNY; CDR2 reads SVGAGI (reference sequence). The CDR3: CASSYSRPYGETQYF. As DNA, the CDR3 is TGTGCCAGCAGTTACTCTAGGCCTTACGGGGAGACCCAGTACTTC.